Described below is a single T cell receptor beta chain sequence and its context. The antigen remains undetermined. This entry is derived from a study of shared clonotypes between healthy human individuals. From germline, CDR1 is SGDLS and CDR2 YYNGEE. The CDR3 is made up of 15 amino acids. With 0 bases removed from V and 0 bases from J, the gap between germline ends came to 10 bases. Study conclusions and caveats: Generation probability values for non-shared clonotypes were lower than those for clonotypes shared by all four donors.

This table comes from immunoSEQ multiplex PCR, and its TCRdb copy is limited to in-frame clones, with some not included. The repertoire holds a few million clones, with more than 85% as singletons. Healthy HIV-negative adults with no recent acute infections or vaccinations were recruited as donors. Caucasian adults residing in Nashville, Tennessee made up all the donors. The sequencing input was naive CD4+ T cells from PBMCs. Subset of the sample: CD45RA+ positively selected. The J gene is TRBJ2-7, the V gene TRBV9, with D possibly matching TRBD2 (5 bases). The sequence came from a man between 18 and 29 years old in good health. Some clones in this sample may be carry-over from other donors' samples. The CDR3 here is CASSVGLGSSYEQYF. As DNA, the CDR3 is TGTGCCAGCAGCGTAGGGCTAGGGAGCTCCTACGAGCAGTACTTC.